These 32 T cell receptor beta chains were all obtained from the same sample, sequenced in a study of cytomegalovirus exposure and HLA in healthy donors. Vbeta (60) and Jbeta (13) primers were used in the PCR. Measured with immunoSEQ multiplex PCR; TCRdb has only the in-frame clones, and not every one. The sample lists some 170,000 clones, 82% occurring once. Sequencing input: PBMCs. These receptors originate from a girl aged 5-17 years in good health and CMV-seropositive.

This chain connects TRBV28 to TRBJ1-1, with D unresolved. Germline V CDR1 and CDR2: MDHEN, SYDVKM. Trimming took 3 bases from V and 5 from J, leaving 13 bases between them. The CDR3 extends over 14 amino acids. The CDR3 DNA follows: TGTGCCAGCAGTTTTCGTGGGCGTGGGACTGAAGCTTTCTTT. Protein product: CASSFRGRGTEAFF.

This rearrangement joins TRBV18 to TRBJ1-2; no reliable D call. The germline CDR1 and CDR2 sequences are KGHSH and LQKENI. V gave up 1 base and J gave up 8 bases, with 11 bases separating them. The CDR3 length is 13 residues. The DNA of the CDR3 is TGTGCCAGCTCACCACTGTATGGGGAGGGCTACACCTTC. Translated, it gives CASSPLYGEGYTF.

The chain has TRBV4-3 and TRBJ2-2; tentatively, D is TRBD2 (7 bases). Trimming stripped 0 bases from V and 5 bases from J, with 16 bases between. The CDR3 contains 17 residues. Germline-derived CDR1 and CDR2 are LGHNA and YSLEER. The chain's CDR3 is CASSQDRGGVGTGELFF. CDR3 nucleotides: TGCGCCAGCAGCCAAGATAGGGGGGGGGTGGGGACCGGGGAGCTGTTTTTT.

The chain is built from TRBV6-1 and TRBJ1-5, with a weak D call TRBD1 (6 bases). V was cut by 0 bases and J by 0 bases, with 9 bases left in between. Germline loops: CDR1 MNHNS, CDR2 SASEGT. This CDR3 is built from 16 residues. In DNA form, the CDR3 reads TGTGCCAGCAGTGAAGCGCCAGGGGATAGCAATCAGCCCCAGCATTTT. Residues: CASSEAPGDSNQPQHF.

The genes are TRBV7-3 and TRBJ2-3; D is unresolved. Germline lookup yields CDR1 SGHTA and CDR2 FQGTGA. The CDR3 is 14 amino acids. V was pared by 3 bases and J by 1 base, with 8 bases between. The CDR3 DNA is TGTGCCAGCAGCTTCGGCGGTGGCACAGATACGCAGTATTTT. It encodes CASSFGGGTDTQYF.

This clone was observed once. This sequence joins TRBV5-1 and TRBJ2-7, with TRBD2 matching over 13 bases. This CDR3 has 16 residues. From germline, CDR1 is SGHRS and CDR2 YFSETQ. Germline trimming cut 4 bases from V and 0 bases from J; bases unmatched to any gene: 4. This CDR3 is CASSGGTSGNSYEQYF. The CDR3 DNA reads as TGCGCCAGCAGCGGGGGGACTAGCGGGAACTCCTACGAGCAGTACTTC.

This chain joins TRBV27 and TRBJ1-1, with D uncertain. Germline V gives CDR1 MNHEY, CDR2 SMNVEV (reference sequence). The CDR3 length is 13 residues. With 4 bases removed from V and 5 bases from J, the gap between germline ends came to 11 bases. CDR3 amino acids: CASSSRSRTEAFF. The CDR3 DNA sequence: TGTGCCAGCAGTTCAAGGTCGAGGACTGAAGCTTTCTTT.

The gene calls are TRBV29-1 and TRBJ1-3; D ambiguous. With 1 base removed from V and 5 bases from J, the gap between germline ends came to 12 bases. This CDR3 spans 14 amino acids. The germline gives CDR1 SQVTM, CDR2 ANQGSEA. The CDR3 DNA reads TGCAGCGTTGAAGTAGCCGGATCAAGAAACACCATATATTTT. Translation gives CSVEVAGSRNTIYF.

Written as DNA, the CDR3 is TGTGCCAGCAGCTTGTCGGGGGAAGGAATATACGAGCAGTACTTC. Translated, it gives CASSLSGEGIYEQYF. The V gene is TRBV7-3, the J gene TRBJ2-7; D perhaps matches TRBD2 (6 bases). Germline assignment: CDR1 SGHTA and CDR2 FQGTGA. There are 15 residues in the CDR3. V lost 3 bases to trimming and J lost 4 bases, with 16 bases between them.

The chain links TRBV2 to TRBJ1-6, with D possibly being TRBD1 (5 bases). CDR1 SNHLY and CDR2 FYNNEI come from the germline V gene. The CDR3 spans 12 residues. The germline V and J ends were trimmed by 11 bases and 14 bases, with 19 bases remaining between them. DNA for the CDR3: TGTGCCGCAACGGGGGAGAATTCTGCCCTCCACTTT. Translated, it gives CAATGENSALHF.

The chain couples TRBV5-6 to TRBJ2-7; TRBD2 aligns across 7 bases. Germline-derived CDR1 and CDR2 are SGHDT and YYEEEE. The trim removed 0 bases at V and 0 bases at J, leaving 6 bases unmatched. The CDR3 has 16 residues. The CDR3 DNA reads as TGTGCCAGCAGCTTGGCCGGGGTAGCGGGCTCCTACGAGCAGTACTTC. Its protein is CASSLAGVAGSYEQYF.

This clone was seen more than once but under ten times. The chain uses TRBV28 and TRBJ2-3, with TRBD2 identical over 7 bases. CDR3 length: 18 residues. V lost 2 bases, J lost 0 bases, and 11 bases stayed unmatched. CDR1 and CDR2 from the germline V gene are MDHEN and SYDVKM. The CDR3 DNA sequence: TGTGCCAGCAGTTTAGTCCTAGCGGAGTATACTAGCACAGATACGCAGTATTTT. Amino acids: CASSLVLAEYTSTDTQYF.

The gene calls are TRBV4-3 and TRBJ1-3; D is ambiguous. CDR1 is LGHNA and CDR2 is YSLEER in the germline V gene. V lost 0 bases and J 4 bases, leaving 4 bases between the germline ends. The length of the CDR3 is 13 residues. The DNA of the CDR3 is TGCGCCAGCAGCCAAGATGCGGGAAACACCATATATTTT. It yields the protein CASSQDAGNTIYF.

The CDR3 here is CASSYHAPEYGYTF. CDR3 nucleotide sequence: TGTGCCAGCAGCTACCACGCGCCGGAGTATGGCTACACCTTC. The J gene is TRBJ1-2, the V gene TRBV7-2; no firm D call. The germline CDR1 and CDR2 sequences are SGHTA and FQGNSA. The CDR3 loop spans 14 amino acids. V lost 4 bases to trimming and J lost 5 bases, with 14 bases between them.

CDR3 in DNA: TGCGCCAGCAGCTTGGGAGAGAACAACTATGGCTACACCTTC. This gives the protein CASSLGENNYGYTF. The chain links TRBV5-1 to TRBJ1-2, with D unresolved. The germline V and J ends were trimmed by 0 bases and 2 bases, with 8 bases remaining between them. The CDR3 has 14 residues. Germline CDR1 is SGHRS and CDR2 is YFSETQ.

This sequence joins TRBV6-6 and TRBJ2-3; D not resolved. The germline V gene has CDR1 MNHNY and CDR2 SVGAGI (reference sequence). The V end was cut by 0 bases, the J end by 7 bases, with 14 bases between. The CDR3 runs to 15 residues. The CDR3 coding sequence is TGTGCCAGCAGTTACTCGAGGCAGTCCACGAATACGCAGTATTTT. It codes for CASSYSRQSTNTQYF.

This clone has a single count. This chain links TRBV28 with TRBJ2-1; TRBD2 matches 9 bases. V lost 5 bases, J lost 6 bases, and 8 bases stayed unmatched. CDR1 is MDHEN, CDR2 SYDVKM, per germline. The CDR3 contains 15 residues. CDR3 nucleotides: TGTGCCAGCAGTCCATTAGCGGGAGTGGGCAATGAGCAGTTCTTC. Encoded protein: CASSPLAGVGNEQFF.

This chain connects TRBV19 to TRBJ2-2; 8 bases match TRBD1. The CDR3 has 13 residues. Germline CDR1 reads LNHDA; CDR2 reads SQIVND (reference sequence). With 11 bases clipped from V and 3 bases from J, the junction kept 5 bases outside the gene matches. The CDR3 loop reads CAGKTGDTGELFF. The CDR3 bases are TGTGCCGGAAAGACAGGGGACACCGGGGAGCTGTTTTTT.

The chain has TRBV9 and TRBJ2-1, with 11 bases lining up with TRBD2. Looked up from germline, CDR1 is SGDLS and CDR2 is YYNGEE. The length of the CDR3 is 16 residues. V trimming: 3 bases; J trimming: 3 bases; junction bases outside the gene matches: 5. CDR3 in amino acids: CASSGGLAGNYNEQFF. CDR3 sequence (DNA): TGTGCCAGCAGCGGCGGACTAGCGGGTAACTACAATGAGCAGTTCTTC.

The rearrangement links TRBV6-5 to TRBJ2-5; 10 positions match TRBD1. Germline V CDR1 and CDR2: MNHEY, SVGAGI. The CDR3 covers 14 residues. V was pared by 2 bases and J by 5 bases, with 2 bases of the junction left unmatched. The CDR3 bases are TGTGCCAGCAGTTACCAGGACAGGGGGGAGACCCAGTACTTC. It encodes CASSYQDRGETQYF.

The V gene is TRBV9, the J gene TRBJ2-3, with TRBD2 identical over 9 bases. The CDR3 sequence is 16 residues long. V lost 1 base to trimming and J lost 4 bases; unmatched junction nucleotides: 7. Germline CDR1 is SGDLS and CDR2 is YYNGEE. The CDR3 nucleotides are TGTGCCAGCAGCGTATTGGCTAGCGGGGCGTCAGATACGCAGTATTTT. Protein: CASSVLASGASDTQYF.

V gene TRBV15 combines with J gene TRBJ2-1; TRBD2 matches 8 bases. V lost 1 base and J lost 4; bases outside the gene matches: 9. The germline V gene encodes CDR1 LNHNV and CDR2 YYDKDF (reference sequence). The CDR3 spans 17 residues. CDR3 protein: CATSRVPPAGVYNEQFF. The CDR3 nucleotides read TGTGCCACCAGCAGAGTCCCCCCAGCGGGAGTTTACAATGAGCAGTTCTTC.

The chain recombines TRBV10-3 with TRBJ2-2, with 7 bases that match TRBD2. The V gene's germline CDR1 is ENHRY and CDR2 SYGVKD. Losses at the gene ends were 4 bases for V and 0 bases for J; bases not matched to a gene: 5. This CDR3 spans 16 amino acids. CDR3 DNA sequence: TGTGCCATCAGTGCTGCTAGCGGATCGAACACCGGGGAGCTGTTTTTT. Amino acids: CAISAASGSNTGELFF.

This chain joins TRBV18 and TRBJ1-1; 10 nucleotides agree with TRBD1. V gave up 4 bases and J gave up 1 base; unmatched junction bases: 3. This CDR3 is 15 amino acids long. Germline V gives CDR1 KGHSH, CDR2 LQKENI. CDR3 DNA: TGTGCCAGCTCACGACAGGGGGCGCGGAACACTGAAGCTTTCTTT. This codes for CASSRQGARNTEAFF.

The chain is built from TRBV6-6 and TRBJ1-4; D is undetermined. Trimming cost V 5 bases and J 1 base, with 8 bases left between them. Germline V CDR1 and CDR2: MNHNY, SVGAGI (reference sequence). This CDR3 spans 14 amino acids. Written as DNA, the CDR3 is TGTGCCAGCAGTAACGGTAGAACTAATGAAAAACTGTTTTTT. Protein sequence: CASSNGRTNEKLFF.

The chain links TRBV5-1 to TRBJ2-5; D is perhaps TRBD1 (6 bases). Germline CDR1 and CDR2: SGHRS and YFSETQ. V was pared by 0 bases and J by 1 base, with 13 bases between. CDR3 length equals 16 residues. The CDR3 DNA sequence: TGCGCCAGCAGCTTGGGGCGACAGGAGTTCCAAGAGACCCAGTACTTC. Protein sequence: CASSLGRQEFQETQYF.

The V gene is TRBV7-8, the J gene TRBJ1-1; weak D call: TRBD1 (6 bases). The CDR3 loop spans 18 amino acids. Looked up from germline, CDR1 is SGHVS and CDR2 is FQNEAQ. Trimming took 2 bases from V and 0 from J, leaving 19 bases between them. CDR3 coding DNA: TGTGCCAGCAGCTTACTTTCCGGGTCCTGGGACATGAACACTGAAGCTTTCTTT. Protein sequence: CASSLLSGSWDMNTEAFF.

This clone has a single count. This chain joins TRBV4-1 and TRBJ2-5, with 10 bases fitting TRBD2. The CDR3 runs to 18 residues. Germline trimming cut 0 bases from V and 4 bases from J; bases unmatched to any gene: 11. Germline-derived CDR1 and CDR2 are MGHRA and YSYEKL. CDR3 bases: TGCGCCAGCAGCCAAGATCGCAGCCTAGCGGGAGTGGGAGAGACCCAGTACTTC. Its translation is CASSQDRSLAGVGETQYF.

V usage is TRBV10-1 and J usage is TRBJ2-3; a possible D gene is TRBD2 (5 bases). The V end lost 2 bases, the J end lost 6 bases, and 15 bases lay between the germline ends. CDR3 length equals 15 residues. Looked up from germline, CDR1 is WNHNN and CDR2 is SYGVQD (reference sequence). The CDR3 protein is CASSEINWERDTQYF. Written as DNA, the CDR3 is TGCGCCAGCAGTGAGATTAATTGGGAGCGGGATACGCAGTATTTT.

This sequence joins TRBV6-5 and TRBJ1-1, with TRBD1 as a possible D gene (6 bases). The germline V gene has CDR1 MNHEY and CDR2 SVGAGI. V shed 6 bases and J shed 3 bases, with 11 bases lying between them. The CDR3 contains 13 residues. The CDR3 DNA reads TGTGCCAGCAGGACGGGGGGCTACACTGAAGCTTTCTTT. This codes for CASRTGGYTEAFF.

The V call is TRBV20-1, the J call TRBJ2-2; 7 nucleotides match TRBD2. CDR3 length: 11 amino acids. V shed 4 bases, J shed 9 bases, and the junction held 2 bases outside the gene matches. Germline CDR1 DFQATT, CDR2 SNEGSKA (reference sequence). The CDR3 DNA follows: TGCAGTGCTAAGCGGGGATGGGAGCTGTTTTTT. Residues: CSAKRGWELFF.

V usage is TRBV27 and J usage is TRBJ2-3; no firm D call. This CDR3 is built from 11 residues. Deletions cut 7 bases from V and 6 bases from J, with 8 bases between. Germline CDR1 MNHEY, CDR2 SMNVEV (reference sequence). The CDR3 protein is CASTIADTQYF. The DNA of the CDR3 is TGTGCCAGCACCATTGCGGATACGCAGTATTTT.